This T cell receptor beta chain was captured in a study of molecular identifiers for immune sequencing clone quantification. Looking at the study overall: In replicates, RNA from roughly 20,000 or 100,000 naive CD8 cells was split five ways, four sequenced. Study findings and constraints: The sizes of highly expanded clones could be underestimated when identical TCR molecules share a barcode.

This clonotype was seen repeatedly, ten times or more. The antigen is not known. Trimming removed 10 bases at V and 1 base at J, with 20 bases between. The CDR3 length is 16 residues. The germline CDR1 and CDR2 sequences are MNHEY and SMNVEV (reference sequence). Methods described previously, with TCR primers listed, were used for bulk TCR libraries. TCRdb reprocessed the PCR reads with MiXCR, giving one entry per CDR3 protein. This table has about 23,000 distinct CDR3 sequences, 17% appearing once. The sequence was obtained from a human donor in good health. Some libraries in this study had Jurkat cell RNA spiked in. Sequencing was carried out using naive CD8+ T cells from blood, with Jurkat cell RNA spiked in. Subset given: FACS-sorted CD8+CD4-CCR7+CD45RA+ naive T cells. The chain uses TRBV27 and TRBJ1-5; the D gene is possibly TRBD1 (6 bases). The CDR3 spells CATMPGVGTSNQPQHF. The CDR3 DNA reads TGTGCCACGATGCCAGGGGTCGGGACGAGCAATCAGCCCCAGCATTTT.